The rows below give T cell receptor beta chains drawn from one sample of a study of shared clonotypes between healthy human individuals. TCRdb's table, derived via immunoSEQ multiplex PCR, lists solely in-frame clones and lacks some. The sample shows about 510,000 clones, over 60% of them seen only once. The material sequenced was PBMCs. The receptors come from a woman in her forties in good health. Some clones in this sample may be carry-over from other donors' samples. The CDR3 runs from the conserved cysteine through the conserved F or W. The D gene is left open where the match is weak. Clone size is not always given. Where it is, it says once, few, many or a class for expanded clones.

j_gene | d_gene | abundance | v_gene | CDR3nt | CDR3aa
TRBJ2-7 | . | once | TRBV5-1 | TGCGCCAGCAGCTTATTCCCCGGAGACTCCTACGAGCAGTACTTC | CASSLFPGDSYEQYF
TRBJ1-4 | . | once | TRBV27 | TGTGCCAGCAGTTTTCGACAGTTCCCAGAAAAACTGTTTTTT | CASSFRQFPEKLFF
TRBJ2-2 | TRBD2 | . | TRBV7-9 | TGTGCCAGCAGCCGAGCGGGGGGCGGTACCGGGGAGCTGTTTTTT | CASSRAGGGTGELFF
TRBJ2-2 | . | . | TRBV5-1 | TGCGCCAGCAGCCCCCGGCAGGGGCCCCATGGGGAGCTGTTTTTT | CASSPRQGPHGELFF
TRBJ2-7 | . | . | TRBV10-2 | TGCGCCAGCAGTGAGGCTGCCTACGAGCAGTACTTC | CASSEAAYEQYF
TRBJ2-1 | . | many | TRBV19 | TGTGCCAGTAGGGCCCGAGGGGGGGTTGCGCGGGAGCAGTTCTTC | CASRARGGVAREQFF
TRBJ2-7 | . | . | TRBV10-2 | TGCGCCAGCAGTGGAGGGGGCTACGAGCAGTACTTC | CASSGGGYEQYF
TRBJ1-1 | . | few | TRBV10-3 | TGTGCCACCGGGGGGGGATGGACTGAAGCTTTCTTT | CATGGGWTEAFF
TRBJ2-3 | TRBD1 | . | TRBV2 | TGTGCCAGCAGCGGGACAGGGGGAACAGATACGCAGTATTTT | CASSGTGGTDTQYF
TRBJ2-7 | . | . | TRBV6-1 | TGTACCACCCAGAACCGGGGTATCTACGAGCAGTACTTC | CTTQNRGIYEQYF
TRBJ1-5 | . | . | TRBV18 | TGTGCCAGCTCAACAACCAGGGGACCCTCTAGCAATCAGCCCCAGCATTTT | CASSTTRGPSSNQPQHF
TRBJ2-7 | TRBD2 | . | TRBV7-8 | TGTGCCAGCAGGGCTGTGACTAGCGGGGGCTACGAGCAGTACTTC | CASRAVTSGGYEQYF